Shown below are 26 T cell receptor beta chains from a single sample sequenced in a study of molecular identifiers for immune sequencing clone quantification. TCRdb independently ran MiXCR on the PCR reads; one entry per CDR3 protein. The data contain hundreds of thousands of distinct CDR3 sequences, about 25% of them singletons. The sample comprised naive CD8+ T cells from blood, with Jurkat cell RNA spiked in. Subset of the sample: FACS-sorted CD8+CD4-CCR7+CD45RA+ naive T cells. The receptor set was obtained from a human donor in good health. Some libraries in this study had Jurkat cell RNA spiked in.

This clonotype has a count of ten or more. This chain connects TRBV5-1 to TRBJ2-5, with no clear D. The V and J ends lost 0 bases and 5 bases respectively, with 11 bases between them. CDR1 is SGHRS, CDR2 YFSETQ, per germline. The CDR3 totals 14 residues. CDR3 region: CASSLGSTGETQYF. The DNA for the CDR3 is TGCGCCAGCAGCTTGGGGTCGACGGGCGAGACCCAGTACTTC.

Many counts were recorded for this clonotype. This chain joins TRBV5-8 and TRBJ2-3, with TRBD1 identical over 8 bases. The CDR3 has 14 residues. Germline V gives CDR1 SGHTS, CDR2 YDEGEE. V was pared by 3 bases and J by 5 bases, with 5 bases of the junction left unmatched. DNA of the CDR3: TGTGCCAGCAGCTGGGACAGGATGAAAGATACGCAGTATTTT. Translated, it gives CASSWDRMKDTQYF.

To note about this clonotype: A clone one base away is much larger, so this may be a read error. J is TRBJ1-1 and V is TRBV4-1; D is perhaps TRBD1 (5 bases). Per the germline V gene, CDR1 is MGHRA and CDR2 is YSYEKL. V was pared by 1 base and J by 5 bases, with 14 bases between. This CDR3 contains 15 residues. DNA of the CDR3: TGCGCCAGCAGCCAAGGGGCCCATGAGGGGACTGAAGCTTTCTTT. This encodes CASSQGAHEGTEAFF.

Concerning this clonotype: A single base separates this from a much larger clone, so it may be a read error. The chain recombines TRBV5-6 with TRBJ1-5, with 8 positions matching TRBD1. The germline CDR1 and CDR2 sequences are SGHDT and YYEEEE. This CDR3 comprises 15 residues. CDR3 protein: CASSMAGGFNPPQHF. The CDR3 bases are TGTGCCAGCAGCATGGCAGGGGGCTTCAATCCGCCCCAGCATTTT.

This clonotype was counted many times. The chain couples TRBV28 to TRBJ2-3; 8 positions match TRBD2. V gave up 0 bases and J gave up 8 bases; unmatched junction bases: 10. Germline CDR1 is MDHEN and CDR2 is SYDVKM. CDR3 length: 16 amino acids. The CDR3 protein is CASSLWSEGLEVTQYF. DNA for the CDR3: TGTGCCAGCAGTTTATGGTCGGAGGGACTAGAGGTTACGCAGTATTTT.

The chain combines TRBV24-1 with TRBJ2-4, with 12 bases that match TRBD2. V lost 5 bases, J lost 5 bases, and 6 bases stayed unmatched. Germline V gene lookup returns CDR1 KGHDR and CDR2 SFDVKD. This CDR3 comprises 16 residues. The DNA for the CDR3 is TGTGCCACCAGTGGCCCACTAGCGGGAGGCCAAAACATTCAGTACTTC. It encodes CATSGPLAGGQNIQYF.

The chain couples TRBV7-9 to TRBJ1-2; no firm D call. This CDR3 is 15 amino acids long. Germline CDR1 and CDR2: SEHNR and FQNEAQ (reference sequence). Trimming removed 7 bases at V and 4 bases at J, with 19 bases between. Here the CDR3 DNA reads TGTGCCAGCATCCAAGGGAGGAGAACCCCCTATGGCTACACCTTC. It translates to CASIQGRRTPYGYTF.

This clonotype was recorded many times. The rearrangement links TRBV25-1 to TRBJ2-1; D is unclear. V was shortened by 1 base and J by 4 bases, with 14 bases between the two germline ends. The CDR3 has 16 amino acids. Germline V gene sequence: CDR1 MGHDK, CDR2 SYGVNS. In DNA form, the CDR3 reads TGTGCCAGCAGTGAATCCGGCCCACTGACTTACAATGAGCAGTTCTTC. Its protein product is CASSESGPLTYNEQFF.

The table lists this clonotype with many counts. This chain connects TRBV2 to TRBJ1-1; D uncertain. Looked up from germline, CDR1 is SNHLY and CDR2 is FYNNEI. The CDR3 is 15 residues long. V lost 8 bases and J 0 bases, leaving 16 bases between the germline ends. The DNA for the CDR3 is TGTGCCAGCCGGATACCAAGGGAAATGAACACTGAAGCTTTCTTT. It specifies CASRIPREMNTEAFF.

The CDR3 is CASNATLGNTIYF. For the CDR3, the DNA is TGCGCCAGCAATGCGACCCTTGGAAACACCATATATTTT. This sequence joins TRBV10-1 and TRBJ1-3; D ambiguous. Trimming cost V 7 bases and J 3 bases, with 10 bases left between them. Germline CDR1 WNHNN, CDR2 SYGVQD (reference sequence). The CDR3 spans 13 residues.

This sequence joins TRBV19 and TRBJ1-6; 8 bases match TRBD1. Trimming at V came to 5 bases and at J to 9 bases, leaving 9 bases not matched to a gene. The CDR3 spans 15 residues. The germline V gene has CDR1 LNHDA and CDR2 SQIVND (reference sequence). The CDR3 DNA sequence: TGTGCCAGTAGTCCCCCAGGGGGCATGAGTTCACCCCTCCACTTT. This sequence encodes CASSPPGGMSSPLHF.

This chain joins TRBV4-1 and TRBJ1-1; the match to TRBD1 covers 11 bases. Germline CDR1 MGHRA, CDR2 YSYEKL. The CDR3 extends over 21 amino acids. The J segment lost 3 bases and the V segment lost 4 bases, leaving 22 bases of the junction unmatched. The CDR3 region has the DNA TGCGCCAGCAGCCGCAGGGGGTCCGGACAGGGGGCGCTGGGGATGGACACTGAAGCTTTCTTT. The encoded protein is CASSRRGSGQGALGMDTEAFF.

For this clonotype: Sequence at one end of the junction differs from germline and may be a read error. The chain joins TRBV7-6 to TRBJ1-1; D uncertain. The germline CDR1 and CDR2 sequences are SGHVS and FNYEAQ. The CDR3 is 17 residues long. CDR3 residues: CASGLVPHSIMNTEAFF. The CDR3 DNA is TGTGCCAGCGGCTTAGTCCCTCACAGCATAATGAACACTGAAGCTTTCTTT.

This clonotype has ten or more counts. This rearrangement joins TRBV20-1 to TRBJ1-5, with 7 bases that match TRBD1. This CDR3 is 15 amino acids long. Germline V CDR1 and CDR2: DFQATT, SNEGSKA (reference sequence). The V and J ends lost 1 base and 3 bases, in that order; junction bases with no gene match: 6. In DNA, the CDR3 is TGCAGTGCTAGAGTGGAGGGGGCGGACAATCAGCCCCAGCATTTT. Its translation is CSARVEGADNQPQHF.

With regard to this clonotype: Possible read error: a much larger clone is one base away. The chain joins TRBV28 to TRBJ2-5; D unclear. Looked up from germline, CDR1 is MDHEN and CDR2 is SYDVKM. The V gene lost 5 bases and the J gene lost 5 bases, with 15 bases spanning the gap. The CDR3 loop spans 14 amino acids. The CDR3 DNA is TGTGCCAGCAGTCCCCCGCGCGTTGTGGAGACCCAGTACTTC. It translates to CASSPPRVVETQYF.

The chain carries TRBV11-3 and TRBJ1-2, with D possibly matching TRBD1 (5 bases). Trimming stripped 3 bases from V and 0 bases from J, with 32 bases between. Germline values: CDR1 SGHNT, CDR2 YENEEA. The CDR3 has 22 residues. DNA of the CDR3: TGTGCCAGCAGCTTTGGGAGGGGTATGAGAGGTGGAGCCCAAGAAGCTAACTATGGCTACACCTTC. It codes for CASSFGRGMRGGAQEANYGYTF.

Concerning this clonotype: A much larger clone lies a single base off, so this may be a read error. The CDR3 DNA follows: TGTGCCAGCAGTTACTCGACGTCCGCGTCTTACGAGCAGTACTTC. As protein: CASSYSTSASYEQYF. The chain combines TRBV6-5 with TRBJ2-7, with no clear D. Trimming shortened V by 0 bases and J by 4 bases, and 13 bases separated the two germline ends. The CDR3 contains 15 residues. Germline CDR1 and CDR2: MNHEY and SVGAGI.

Note on this clonotype: One base away lies a much larger clone, so this may be a sequencing read error. The chain is built from TRBV4-1 and TRBJ1-4; tentatively, D is TRBD1 (6 bases). Germline CDR1 is MGHRA and CDR2 is YSYEKL. The CDR3 totals 15 residues. The CDR3 DNA reads TGCGCCAGCAGCACACGACAGGCAACTAATGAAAAACTGTTATTT. Its translation is CASSTRQATNEKLLF.

This clonotype showed up many times. The chain employs TRBV20-1 and TRBJ2-7; D is unclear. Per germline, CDR1 DFQATT and CDR2 SNEGSKA (reference sequence). This CDR3 spans 11 amino acids. V lost 3 bases and J 1 base, leaving 4 bases between the germline ends. In nucleotides, the CDR3 is TGCAGTGCTAGCTCTTCCTACGAGCAGTACTTC. This codes for CSASSSYEQYF.

Comment on this clonotype: A much larger clone sits a single nucleotide away, making a read error possible. The V and J genes are TRBV28 and TRBJ2-7, with TRBD2 identical over 7 bases. This CDR3 has 14 amino acids. The germline CDR1 and CDR2 sequences are MDHEN and SYDVKM. This CDR3 is CASRELASSYKQYF. CDR3 sequence (DNA): TGTGCCAGCAGGGAACTAGCGAGCTCCTACAAGCAGTACTTC.

This clonotype has ten or more counts. J is TRBJ2-5 and V is TRBV5-5, with TRBD2 matching over 12 bases. In germline, CDR1 is SGHKS, CDR2 YYEKEE (reference sequence). The CDR3 length is 16 residues. The V and J ends lost 0 bases and 7 bases, in that order; junction bases with no gene match: 7. The chain's CDR3 is CASSLGTSGTPGTQYF. The CDR3 DNA is TGTGCCAGCAGCTTGGGGACTAGCGGGACGCCGGGGACCCAGTACTTC.

This clonotype occurred many times. The V call is TRBV28, the J call TRBJ2-3; 7 nucleotides line up with TRBD1. This CDR3 has 16 residues. Germline V gene data show CDR1 as MDHEN and CDR2 as SYDVKM. The junction had 9 bases not matched to a gene; V was cut back by 6 bases and J by 0 bases. Written as DNA, the CDR3 is TGTGCCAGCAGCCTAACCGGGACAGATAGCACAGATACGCAGTATTTT. Translation: CASSLTGTDSTDTQYF.

The V and J genes are TRBV5-6 and TRBJ1-2; D not resolved. Germline loops: CDR1 SGHDT, CDR2 YYEEEE. This CDR3 has 15 amino acids. V was trimmed by 3 bases and J by 1 base, leaving 13 bases between them. CDR3 protein: CASSSRRLDNYGYTF. The CDR3 DNA follows: TGTGCCAGCAGCTCGCGAAGACTCGATAACTATGGCTACACCTTC.

This clonotype was seen more than once but under ten times. The chain couples TRBV6-2 or TRBV6-3 to TRBJ1-1; 7 nucleotides agree with TRBD1. This CDR3 contains 16 residues. V shed 7 bases and J 4 bases; nucleotides not matched to a gene: 15. Germline V gene sequence: CDR1 MNHEY, CDR2 SVGEGT. The DNA for the CDR3 is TGTGCCAGCACGGAACCGGACAGGCCGCGGGGCACTGAAGCTTTCTTT. This translates into CASTEPDRPRGTEAFF.

In regard to this clonotype: A read error may produce the germline difference seen at one junction end. The rearrangement links TRBV27 to TRBJ2-7, with TRBD2 as a possible D gene (6 bases). The CDR3 spans 15 residues. Germline CDR1 and CDR2: MNHEY and SMNVEV (reference sequence). CDR3 sequence reads: CARSRRTRGTGEQCF. The CDR3 bases are TGTGCCCGCAGCCGGAGAACCCGTGGGACGGGGGAGCAGTGCTTC.

This clonotype has at least ten counts. This chain uses TRBV2 with TRBJ1-5; D gene uncertain. The CDR3 is 13 amino acids. Trimming removed 1 base from V and 4 bases from J, with 5 bases in between. The germline CDR1 and CDR2 sequences are SNHLY and FYNNEI. The CDR3 region has the DNA TGTGCCAGCAGTGAAGGCGGGAATCAGCCCCAGCATTTT. This sequence encodes CASSEGGNQPQHF.